The clone carrying this TCR beta chain is medium-sized within its sample. Indicated treatment: skin biopsy from PPD injection site in Mantoux-positive individual. Cells were not sorted; total RNA input targeted roughly 1 to 1,100 ng. The library had UMIs added by 3' ligation of an oligonucleotide to TCR cDNA. For blood and skin samples, reverse transcription used TCR alpha and beta constant primers. The SP2 primer and nested alpha and beta constant region primers amplified ligated cDNA in four rounds. One entry per CDR3 protein, called by TCRdb with MiXCR from the UMI-ligation and nested PCR reads. The sample yields about 20,000 distinct CDR3 sequences, 9.5% seen once. This entry belongs to a study of naive and memory T cell subsets. Trimming stripped 2 bases from V and 0 bases from J, with 11 bases between. Germline V gene lookup returns CDR1 LGHDT and CDR2 YNNKEL (reference sequence). This CDR3 spans 17 amino acids.

J is TRBJ2-6 and V is TRBV3-1, with a tentative D call TRBD1 (6 bases). The sequenced sample was skin, obtained from a tuberculin skin test site. This TCR was recovered from an adult in good health. This CDR3 reads CASSQSDRHSGANVLTF. DNA for the CDR3: TGTGCCAGCAGCCAATCGGACAGACACTCTGGGGCCAACGTCCTGACTTTC.